This T cell receptor beta chain was documented in a study of CD8 T cells in ankylosing spondylitis. Points from the study as a whole: A TCR beta motif made of about 8 highly homologous variants seemed typical of ankylosing spondylitis blood. Clones linked to the disease showed a CD8+ phenotype. They occurred at relatively low frequencies in peripheral blood.

It was by quantitative 5'-RACE with molecular barcodes that TCR beta libraries were made. TCRdb fed the 5' RACE reads into MiXCR, producing one record per CDR3 protein. This repertoire shows 100,000 to 150,000 distinct CDR3 sequences, approximately 9.9% found once; its top ten account for approximately 3.4%. Regarding this clonotype: Its antigen remains unknown.

The CDR3 has 14 amino acids. V lost 6 bases and J lost 1, with 13 bases in between. Germline lookup yields CDR1 DFQATT and CDR2 SNEGSKA (reference sequence). V and J are TRBV20-1 and TRBJ2-1; D possibly corresponds to TRBD1 (6 bases). The source is a male donor with ankylosing spondylitis or in good health (not recorded which). The sample comprised blood, either unsorted or a sorted T cell fraction (not recorded which). The CDR3 spells CSAEDRASYNEQFF. The DNA for the CDR3 is TGCAGTGCCGAGGACAGAGCTTCCTACAATGAGCAGTTCTTC.